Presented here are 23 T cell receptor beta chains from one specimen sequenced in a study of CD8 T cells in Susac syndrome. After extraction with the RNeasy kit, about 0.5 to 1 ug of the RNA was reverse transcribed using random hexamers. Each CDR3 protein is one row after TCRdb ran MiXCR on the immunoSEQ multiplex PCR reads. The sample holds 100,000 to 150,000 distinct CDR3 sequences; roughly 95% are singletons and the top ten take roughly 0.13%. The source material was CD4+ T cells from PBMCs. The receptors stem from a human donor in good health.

The chain's CDR3 is CSVDRAGGSDTQYF. CDR3 sequence (DNA): TGCAGCGTTGATAGGGCAGGGGGATCAGATACGCAGTATTTT. The genes are TRBV29-1 and TRBJ2-3, with 7 bases that match TRBD1. V lost 3 bases and J lost 4; bases outside the gene matches: 7. Germline V lookup: CDR1 SQVTM, CDR2 ANQGSEA. CDR3 length: 14 residues.

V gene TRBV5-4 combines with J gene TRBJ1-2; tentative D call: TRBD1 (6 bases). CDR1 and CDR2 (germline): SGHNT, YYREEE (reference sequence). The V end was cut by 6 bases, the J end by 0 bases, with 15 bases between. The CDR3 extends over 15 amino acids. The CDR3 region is CASTSQGQSNYGYTF. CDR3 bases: TGTGCCAGCACCTCACAAGGACAGTCTAACTATGGCTACACCTTC. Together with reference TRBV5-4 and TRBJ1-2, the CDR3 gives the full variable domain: ETGVTQSPTHLIKTRGQQVTLRCSSQSGHNTVSWYQQALGQGPQFIFQYYREEENGRGNFPPRFSGLQFPNYSSELNVNALELDDSALYLCASTSQGQSNYGYTFGSGTRLTVV.

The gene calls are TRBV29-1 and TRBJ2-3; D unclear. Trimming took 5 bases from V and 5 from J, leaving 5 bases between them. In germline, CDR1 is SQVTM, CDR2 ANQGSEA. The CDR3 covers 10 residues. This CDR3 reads CSVRGDTQYF. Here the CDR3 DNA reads TGCAGCGTTCGTGGAGATACGCAGTATTTT.

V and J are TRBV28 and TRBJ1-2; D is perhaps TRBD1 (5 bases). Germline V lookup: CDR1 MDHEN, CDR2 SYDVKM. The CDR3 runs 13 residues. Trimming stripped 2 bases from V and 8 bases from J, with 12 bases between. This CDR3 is CASSLGRAVGYTF. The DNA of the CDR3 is TGTGCCAGCAGTTTAGGCAGGGCAGTAGGCTACACCTTC.

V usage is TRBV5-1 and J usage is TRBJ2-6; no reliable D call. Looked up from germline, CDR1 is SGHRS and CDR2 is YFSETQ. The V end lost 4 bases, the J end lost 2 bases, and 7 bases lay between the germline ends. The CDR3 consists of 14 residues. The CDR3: CASSQTTGANVLTF. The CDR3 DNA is TGCGCCAGCAGCCAGACCACTGGGGCCAACGTCCTGACTTTC.

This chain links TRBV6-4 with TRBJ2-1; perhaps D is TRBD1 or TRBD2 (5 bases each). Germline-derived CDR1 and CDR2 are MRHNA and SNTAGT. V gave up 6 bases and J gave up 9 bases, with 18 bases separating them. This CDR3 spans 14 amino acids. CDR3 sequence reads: CASSAGARRGEQFF. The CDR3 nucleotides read TGTGCCAGCAGCGCCGGGGCCCGTCGGGGTGAGCAGTTCTTC.

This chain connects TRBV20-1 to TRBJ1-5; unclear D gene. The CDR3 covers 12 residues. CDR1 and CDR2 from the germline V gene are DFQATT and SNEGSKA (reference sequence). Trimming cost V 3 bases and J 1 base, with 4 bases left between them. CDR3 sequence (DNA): TGCAGTGCTAGGGTAAGCAATCAGCCCCAGCATTTT. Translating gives CSARVSNQPQHF.

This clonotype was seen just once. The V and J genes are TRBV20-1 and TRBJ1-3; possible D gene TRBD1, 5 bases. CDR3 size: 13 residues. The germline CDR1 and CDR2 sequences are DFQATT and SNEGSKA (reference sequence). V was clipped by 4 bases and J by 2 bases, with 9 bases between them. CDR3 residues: CSANGRAGNTIYF. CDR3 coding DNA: TGCAGTGCTAATGGCAGGGCTGGAAACACCATATATTTT.

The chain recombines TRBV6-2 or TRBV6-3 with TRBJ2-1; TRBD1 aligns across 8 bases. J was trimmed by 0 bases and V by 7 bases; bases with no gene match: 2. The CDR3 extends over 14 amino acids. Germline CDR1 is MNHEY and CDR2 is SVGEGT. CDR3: CASKGTGSYNEQFF. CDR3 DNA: TGTGCCAGCAAGGGGACAGGCTCCTACAATGAGCAGTTCTTC.

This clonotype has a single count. CDR3 in DNA: TGTGCCAGCAGTTCTAGCGCGGGGGGGAGGGGCTACACCTTC. It is translated as CASSSSAGGRGYTF. V is TRBV12-3 or TRBV12-4 and J is TRBJ1-2, with D maybe TRBD1 (5 bases). V gave up 4 bases and J gave up 8 bases, with 17 bases separating them. The CDR3 extends over 14 amino acids.

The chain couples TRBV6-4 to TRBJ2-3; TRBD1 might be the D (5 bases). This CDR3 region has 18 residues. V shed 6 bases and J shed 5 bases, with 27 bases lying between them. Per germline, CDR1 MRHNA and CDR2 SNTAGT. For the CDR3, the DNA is TGTGCCAGCAGCAAACTCCCCTATCTCCAGGGCTCGGGAGATACGCAGTATTTT. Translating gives CASSKLPYLQGSGDTQYF.

As DNA, the CDR3 is TGTGCCAGCAGTTTGGCAGACTCGGAGACCCAGTACTTC. It yields the protein CASSLADSETQYF. The rearrangement uses TRBV28 and TRBJ2-5; unclear D gene. The CDR3 is made up of 13 amino acids. Germline V gives CDR1 MDHEN, CDR2 SYDVKM. V was shortened by 3 bases and J by 5 bases, with 10 bases between the two germline ends.

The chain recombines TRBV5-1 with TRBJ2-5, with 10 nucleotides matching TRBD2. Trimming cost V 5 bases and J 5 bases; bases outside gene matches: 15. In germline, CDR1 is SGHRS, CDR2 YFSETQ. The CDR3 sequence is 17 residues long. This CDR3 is CASSFGLAERGRETQYF. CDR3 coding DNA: TGCGCCAGCAGTTTCGGACTAGCGGAACGGGGGCGGGAGACCCAGTACTTC.

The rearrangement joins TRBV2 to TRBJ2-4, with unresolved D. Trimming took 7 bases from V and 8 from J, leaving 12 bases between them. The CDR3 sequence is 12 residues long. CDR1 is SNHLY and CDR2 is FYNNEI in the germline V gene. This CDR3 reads CASTTDPDIQYF. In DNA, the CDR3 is TGTGCCAGCACGACCGACCCCGACATTCAGTACTTC.

The CDR3 loop is CSVEEFQGASYEQYF. CDR3 bases: TGCAGCGTTGAAGAATTCCAGGGGGCGTCCTACGAGCAGTACTTC. The V gene is TRBV29-1, the J gene TRBJ2-7; 8 bases agree with TRBD1. The junction had 5 bases not matched to a gene; V was cut back by 0 bases and J by 1 base. CDR3 length: 15 residues. The germline V gene has CDR1 SQVTM and CDR2 ANQGSEA.

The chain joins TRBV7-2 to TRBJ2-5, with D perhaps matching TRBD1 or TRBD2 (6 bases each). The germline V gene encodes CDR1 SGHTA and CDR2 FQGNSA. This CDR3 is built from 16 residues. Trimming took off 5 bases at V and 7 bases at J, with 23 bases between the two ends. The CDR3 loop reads CASSAGQFYLGGTQYF. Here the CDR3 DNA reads TGTGCCAGCAGCGCCGGACAGTTCTACTTGGGGGGGACCCAGTACTTC.

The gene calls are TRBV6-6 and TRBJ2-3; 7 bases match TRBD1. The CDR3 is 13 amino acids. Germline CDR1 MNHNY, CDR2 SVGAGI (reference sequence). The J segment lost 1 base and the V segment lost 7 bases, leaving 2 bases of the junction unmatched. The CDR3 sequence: CASIQGGTDTQYF. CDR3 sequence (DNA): TGTGCCAGCATTCAGGGGGGCACAGATACGCAGTATTTT.

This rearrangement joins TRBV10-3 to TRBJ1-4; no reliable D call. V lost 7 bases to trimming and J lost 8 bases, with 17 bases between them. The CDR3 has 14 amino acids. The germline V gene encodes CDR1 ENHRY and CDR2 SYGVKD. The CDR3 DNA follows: TGTGCCATCAAGGCGGGCCCTGTAGGGGAAAAACTGTTTTTT. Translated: CAIKAGPVGEKLFF.

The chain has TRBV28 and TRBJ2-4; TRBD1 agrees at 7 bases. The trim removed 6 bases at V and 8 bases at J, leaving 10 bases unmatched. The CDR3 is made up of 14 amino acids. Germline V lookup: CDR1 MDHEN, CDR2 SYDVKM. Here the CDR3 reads CASRSSGTADIQYF. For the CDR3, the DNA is TGTGCCAGCAGGTCATCCGGGACAGCGGACATTCAGTACTTC.

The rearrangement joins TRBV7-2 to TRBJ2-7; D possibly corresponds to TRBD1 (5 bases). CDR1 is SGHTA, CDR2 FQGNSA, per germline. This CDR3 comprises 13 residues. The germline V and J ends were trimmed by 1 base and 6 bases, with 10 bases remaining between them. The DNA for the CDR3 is TGTGCCAGCAGCTTAGGAGTTAGGGGCGAGCAGTACTTC. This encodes CASSLGVRGEQYF.

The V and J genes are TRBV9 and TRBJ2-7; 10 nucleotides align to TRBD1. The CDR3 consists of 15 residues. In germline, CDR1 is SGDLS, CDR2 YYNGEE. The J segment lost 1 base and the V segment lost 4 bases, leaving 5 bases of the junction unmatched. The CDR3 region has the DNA TGTGCCAGCAGCTTCGGACAGGGGGGGTCCTACGAGCAGTACTTC. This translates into CASSFGQGGSYEQYF.

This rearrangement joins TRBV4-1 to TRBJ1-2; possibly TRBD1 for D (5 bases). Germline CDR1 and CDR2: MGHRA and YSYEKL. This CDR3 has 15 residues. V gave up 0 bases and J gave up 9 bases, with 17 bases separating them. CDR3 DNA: TGCGCCAGCAGCCAAGATCCCCGGGACTCGTTAAGCTACACCTTC. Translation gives CASSQDPRDSLSYTF.

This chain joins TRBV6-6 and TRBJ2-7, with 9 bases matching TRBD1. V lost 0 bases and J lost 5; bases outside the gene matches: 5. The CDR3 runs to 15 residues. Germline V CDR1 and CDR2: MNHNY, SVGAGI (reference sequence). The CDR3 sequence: CASSYSGTGFHEQYF. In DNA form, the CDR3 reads TGTGCCAGCAGTTACTCCGGGACAGGGTTCCACGAGCAGTACTTC.